This T cell receptor beta chain is drawn from a study of cytomegalovirus exposure and HLA in healthy donors. Study conclusions and caveats: A subsequent analysis found that TCR clusters from the first cohort also tended to co-occur in the approximately 130 validation repertoires, with under 95% of cluster scores above 0. As was reported, the classifier diagnosed cytomegalovirus status with high specificity and sensitivity.

This clone has only a few counts. Its antigen is currently unknown. V was clipped by 6 bases and J by 4 bases, with 9 bases between them. From germline, CDR1 is MDHEN and CDR2 SYDVKM. This CDR3 comprises 12 residues. The protocol was immunoSEQ multiplex PCR, while the TCRdb copy is restricted to in-frame clones and leaves out a portion. The sample holds around 190,000 clones, about 85% seen once. Sequenced input: PBMCs. This chain joins TRBV28 and TRBJ1-2; D ambiguous. This sequence was found in a man between 18 and 29 years old in good health and CMV-seropositive. CDR3 nucleotides: TGTGCCAGCAGCGGTAGCCCCTATGGCTACACCTTC. Translation gives CASSGSPYGYTF.